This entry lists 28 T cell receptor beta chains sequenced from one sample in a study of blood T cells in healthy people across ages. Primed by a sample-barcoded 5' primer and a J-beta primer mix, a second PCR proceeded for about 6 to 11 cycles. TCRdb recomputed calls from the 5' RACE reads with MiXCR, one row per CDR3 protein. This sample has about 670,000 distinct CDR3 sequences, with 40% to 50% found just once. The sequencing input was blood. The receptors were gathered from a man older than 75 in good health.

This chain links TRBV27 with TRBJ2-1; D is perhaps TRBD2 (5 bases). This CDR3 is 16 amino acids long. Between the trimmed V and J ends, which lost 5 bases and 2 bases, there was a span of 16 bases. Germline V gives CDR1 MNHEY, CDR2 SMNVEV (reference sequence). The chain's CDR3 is CASSPPLSGTYNEQFF. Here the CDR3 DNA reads TGTGCCAGCAGTCCCCCCCTCAGCGGAACCTACAATGAGCAGTTCTTC.

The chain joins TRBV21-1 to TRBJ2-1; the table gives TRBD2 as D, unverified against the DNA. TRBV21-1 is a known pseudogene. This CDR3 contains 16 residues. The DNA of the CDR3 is TGTGCCAGCAGCAAAGCTCTGGGAGGGAACTACAATGAGCAGTTCTTC. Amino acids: CASSKALGGNYNEQFF.

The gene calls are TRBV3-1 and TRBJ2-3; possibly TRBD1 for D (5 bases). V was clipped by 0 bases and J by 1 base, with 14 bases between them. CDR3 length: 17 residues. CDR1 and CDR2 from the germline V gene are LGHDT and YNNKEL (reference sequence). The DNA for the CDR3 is TGTGCCAGCAGCCAAGATCCTGGGATAGGGGGCACAGATACGCAGTATTTT. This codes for CASSQDPGIGGTDTQYF.

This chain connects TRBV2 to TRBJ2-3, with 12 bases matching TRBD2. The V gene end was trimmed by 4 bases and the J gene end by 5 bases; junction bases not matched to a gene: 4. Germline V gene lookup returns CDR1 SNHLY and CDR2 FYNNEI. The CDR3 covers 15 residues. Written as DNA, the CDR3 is TGTGCCAGCAGTGGTCAGGGACTAGCGGGAGATACGCAGTATTTT. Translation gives CASSGQGLAGDTQYF. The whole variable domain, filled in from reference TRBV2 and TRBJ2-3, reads EPEVTQTPSHQVTQMGQEVILRCVPISNHLYFYWYRQILGQKVEFLVSFYNNEISEKSEIFDDQFSVERPDGSNFTLKIRSTKLEDSAMYFCASSGQGLAGDTQYFGPGTRLTVL.

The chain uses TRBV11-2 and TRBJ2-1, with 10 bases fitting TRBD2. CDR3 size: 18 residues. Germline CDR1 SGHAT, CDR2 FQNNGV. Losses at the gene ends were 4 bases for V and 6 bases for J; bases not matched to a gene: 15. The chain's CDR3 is CASSWGGLGTSASNEQFF. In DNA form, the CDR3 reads TGTGCCAGCAGCTGGGGGGGTTTGGGGACTAGCGCTAGCAATGAGCAGTTCTTC.

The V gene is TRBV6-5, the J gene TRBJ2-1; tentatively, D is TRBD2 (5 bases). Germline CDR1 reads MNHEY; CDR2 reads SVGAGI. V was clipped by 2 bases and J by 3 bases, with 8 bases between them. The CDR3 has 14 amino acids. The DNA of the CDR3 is TGTGCCAGCAGTTACACTAGAGACTACAATGAGCAGTTCTTC. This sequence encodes CASSYTRDYNEQFF.

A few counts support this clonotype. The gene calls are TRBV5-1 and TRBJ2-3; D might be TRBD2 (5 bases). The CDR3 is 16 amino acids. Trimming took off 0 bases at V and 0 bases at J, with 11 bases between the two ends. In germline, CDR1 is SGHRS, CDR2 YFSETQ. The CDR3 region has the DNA TGCGCCAGCAGCTTGGGGACTCTCATCAGCACAGATACGCAGTATTTT. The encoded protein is CASSLGTLISTDTQYF.

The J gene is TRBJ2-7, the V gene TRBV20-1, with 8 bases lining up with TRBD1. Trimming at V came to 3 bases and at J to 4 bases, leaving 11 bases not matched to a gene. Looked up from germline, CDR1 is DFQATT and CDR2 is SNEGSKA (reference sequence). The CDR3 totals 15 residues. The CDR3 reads CSASPSGQGLYEQYF. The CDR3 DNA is TGCAGTGCTAGCCCGTCAGGACAGGGACTTTACGAGCAGTACTTC.

The CDR3 reads CASSFSGNIQYF. As DNA, the CDR3 is TGTGCCAGCAGTTTTAGCGGGAACATTCAGTACTTC. The chain joins TRBV28 to TRBJ2-4; 7 bases are shared with TRBD2. This CDR3 region has 12 residues. V gave up 3 bases and J gave up 7 bases; unmatched junction bases: 0. The germline gives CDR1 MDHEN, CDR2 SYDVKM.

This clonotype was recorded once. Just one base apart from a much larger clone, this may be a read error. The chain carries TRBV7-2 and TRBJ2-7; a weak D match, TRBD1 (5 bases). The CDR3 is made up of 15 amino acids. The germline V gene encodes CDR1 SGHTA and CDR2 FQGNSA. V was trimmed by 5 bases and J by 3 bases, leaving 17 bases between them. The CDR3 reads CASSPNKGPFYEQYF. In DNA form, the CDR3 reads TGTGCCAGCAGCCCTAATAAGGGGCCCTTCTACGAGCAGTACTTC.

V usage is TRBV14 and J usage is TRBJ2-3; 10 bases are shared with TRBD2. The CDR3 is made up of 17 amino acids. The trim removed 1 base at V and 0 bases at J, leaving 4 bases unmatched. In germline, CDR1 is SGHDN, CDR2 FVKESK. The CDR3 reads CASSQAPLAGSTDTQYF. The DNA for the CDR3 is TGTGCCAGCAGCCAAGCCCCACTAGCGGGAAGCACAGATACGCAGTATTTT.

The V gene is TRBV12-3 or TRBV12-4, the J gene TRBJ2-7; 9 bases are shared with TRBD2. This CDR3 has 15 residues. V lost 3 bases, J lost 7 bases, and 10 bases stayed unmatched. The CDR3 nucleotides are TGTGCCAGCAGTTTTAAGCTAGCGGGGACGAGGGAGCAGTACTTC. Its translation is CASSFKLAGTREQYF.

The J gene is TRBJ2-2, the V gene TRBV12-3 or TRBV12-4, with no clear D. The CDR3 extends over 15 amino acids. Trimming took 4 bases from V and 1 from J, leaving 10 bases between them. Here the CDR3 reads CASSYLWGNTGELFF. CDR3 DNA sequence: TGTGCCAGCAGTTACCTCTGGGGGAACACCGGGGAGCTGTTTTTT.

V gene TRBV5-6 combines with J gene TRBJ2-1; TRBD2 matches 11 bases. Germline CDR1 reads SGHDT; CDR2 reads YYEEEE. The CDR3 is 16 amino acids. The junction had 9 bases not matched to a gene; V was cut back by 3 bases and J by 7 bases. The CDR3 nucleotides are TGTGCCAGCAGCTATGTAGCGGGAGGGCCGGCAAATGAGCAGTTCTTC. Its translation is CASSYVAGGPANEQFF.

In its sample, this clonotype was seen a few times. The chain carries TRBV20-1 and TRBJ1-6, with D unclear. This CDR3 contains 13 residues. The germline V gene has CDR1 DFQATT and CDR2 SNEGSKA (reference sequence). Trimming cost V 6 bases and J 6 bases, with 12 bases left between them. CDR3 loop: CSAVQAPNSPLHF. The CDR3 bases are TGCAGTGCCGTCCAAGCCCCTAATTCACCCCTCCACTTT.

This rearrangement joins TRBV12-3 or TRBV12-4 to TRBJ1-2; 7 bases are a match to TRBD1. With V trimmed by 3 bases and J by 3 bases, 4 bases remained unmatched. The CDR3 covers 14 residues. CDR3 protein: CASSFGGTDYGYTF. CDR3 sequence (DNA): TGTGCCAGCAGTTTTGGTGGGACAGACTATGGCTACACCTTC.

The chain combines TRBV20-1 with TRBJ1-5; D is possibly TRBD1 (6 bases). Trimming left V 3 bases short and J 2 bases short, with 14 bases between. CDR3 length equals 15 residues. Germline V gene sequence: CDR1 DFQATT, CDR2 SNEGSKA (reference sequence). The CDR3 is CSARRQGGGNQPQHF. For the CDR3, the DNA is TGCAGTGCTAGGAGACAAGGGGGGGGCAATCAGCCCCAGCATTTT.

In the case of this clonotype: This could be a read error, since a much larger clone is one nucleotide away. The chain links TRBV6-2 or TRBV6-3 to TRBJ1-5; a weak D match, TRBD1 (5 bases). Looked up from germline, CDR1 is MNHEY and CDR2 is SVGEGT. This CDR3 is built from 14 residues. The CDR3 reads CVSSYFSGSQPQHF. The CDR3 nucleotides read TGTGTCAGCAGTTACTTCTCAGGGAGTCAGCCCCAGCATTTT.

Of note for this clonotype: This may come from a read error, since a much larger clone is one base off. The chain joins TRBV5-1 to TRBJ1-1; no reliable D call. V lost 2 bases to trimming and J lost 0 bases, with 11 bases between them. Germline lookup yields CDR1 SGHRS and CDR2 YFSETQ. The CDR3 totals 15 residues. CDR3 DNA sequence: TGCGCCAGCAGCTTCATAACGAGAATGAACACTGAAGCTTTCTTT. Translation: CASSFITRMNTEAFF.

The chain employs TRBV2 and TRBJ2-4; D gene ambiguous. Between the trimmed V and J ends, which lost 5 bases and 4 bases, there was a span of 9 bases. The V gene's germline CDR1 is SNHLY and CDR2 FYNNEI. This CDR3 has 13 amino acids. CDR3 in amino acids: CASSSFGKNIQYF. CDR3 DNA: TGTGCCAGCAGTTCATTCGGGAAAAACATTCAGTACTTC.

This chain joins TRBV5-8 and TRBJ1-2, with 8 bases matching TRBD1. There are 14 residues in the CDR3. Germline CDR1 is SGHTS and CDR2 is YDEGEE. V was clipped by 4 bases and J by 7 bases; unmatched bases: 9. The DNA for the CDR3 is TGTGCCAGCAGCACATACCAGGGGGCTATTGGCTACACCTTC. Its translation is CASSTYQGAIGYTF.

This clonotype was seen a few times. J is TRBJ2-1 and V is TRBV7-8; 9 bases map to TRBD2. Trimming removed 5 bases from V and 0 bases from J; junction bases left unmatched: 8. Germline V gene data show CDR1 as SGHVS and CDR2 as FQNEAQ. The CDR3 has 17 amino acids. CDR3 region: CASSLRLAASSYNEQFF. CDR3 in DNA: TGTGCCAGCAGCCTCAGACTAGCGGCTAGCTCCTACAATGAGCAGTTCTTC.

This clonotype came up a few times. DNA of the CDR3: TGCGCCAGCACTCCCTTCCAGGGAATGAACACTGAAGCTTTCTTT. Encoded protein: CASTPFQGMNTEAFF. The gene calls are TRBV5-1 and TRBJ1-1; D might be TRBD1 (5 bases). The CDR3 runs to 15 residues. CDR1 is SGHRS, CDR2 YFSETQ, per germline. V was clipped by 6 bases and J by 0 bases, with 15 bases between them.

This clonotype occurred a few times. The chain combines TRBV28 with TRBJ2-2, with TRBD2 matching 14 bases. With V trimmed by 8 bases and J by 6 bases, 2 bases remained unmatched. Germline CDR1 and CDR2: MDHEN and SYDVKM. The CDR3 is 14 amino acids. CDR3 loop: CASRLAGGPGELFF. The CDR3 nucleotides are TGTGCCAGCCGACTAGCGGGAGGGCCCGGGGAGCTGTTTTTT. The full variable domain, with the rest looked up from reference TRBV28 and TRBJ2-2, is DVKVTQSSRYLVKRTGEKVFLECVQDMDHENMFWYRQDPGLGLRLIYFSYDVKMKEKGDIPEGYSVSREKKERFSLILESASTNQTSMYLCASRLAGGPGELFFGEGSRLTVL.

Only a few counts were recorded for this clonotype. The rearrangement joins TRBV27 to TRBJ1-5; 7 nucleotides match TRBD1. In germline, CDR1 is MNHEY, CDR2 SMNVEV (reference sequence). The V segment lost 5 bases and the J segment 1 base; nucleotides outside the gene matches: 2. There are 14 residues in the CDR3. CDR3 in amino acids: CASSKTGSNQPQHF. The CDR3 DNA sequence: TGTGCCAGCAGTAAGACAGGGAGCAATCAGCCCCAGCATTTT.

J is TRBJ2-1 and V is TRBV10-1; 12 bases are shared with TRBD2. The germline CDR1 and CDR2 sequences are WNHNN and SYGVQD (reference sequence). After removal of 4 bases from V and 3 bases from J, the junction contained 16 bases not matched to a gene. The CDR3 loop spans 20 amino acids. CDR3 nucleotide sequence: TGCGCCAGCAGTGGCCTGACTAGCGGGAGTACTAAAGGAGGCTACAATGAGCAGTTCTTC. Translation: CASSGLTSGSTKGGYNEQFF.

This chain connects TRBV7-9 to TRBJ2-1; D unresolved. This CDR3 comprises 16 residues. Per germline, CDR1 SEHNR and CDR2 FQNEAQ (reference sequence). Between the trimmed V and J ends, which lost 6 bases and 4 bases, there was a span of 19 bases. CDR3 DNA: TGTGCCAGCAGTCCCGGAAGACGGACGGATTACAATGAGCAGTTCTTC. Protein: CASSPGRRTDYNEQFF.

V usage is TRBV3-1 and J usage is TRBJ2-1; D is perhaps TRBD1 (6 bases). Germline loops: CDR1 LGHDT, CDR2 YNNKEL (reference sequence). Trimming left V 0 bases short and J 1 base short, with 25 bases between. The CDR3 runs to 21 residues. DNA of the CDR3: TGTGCCAGCAGCCAAGATTGGGGATCAGGGGTGAAGGGAAGGTCCTACAATGAGCAGTTCTTC. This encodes CASSQDWGSGVKGRSYNEQFF.